One sample yielded the 19 T cell receptor beta chains listed below, sequenced in a study of CD8+CD57+ T cells in acquired aplastic anemia. Both TCR beta VDJ combination and CDR3 sequence profiling were carried out. Genomic DNA was the template for this profiling. TCRdb re-derived calls from the reads in MiXCR, one entry per CDR3 protein. Here the sample spans approximately 81,000 distinct CDR3 sequences, about half being singletons. Sequences were obtained from sorted CD4+, CD8+, or CD8+CD57+ T cells (not recorded which) from PBMCs. The receptors shown here come from a human donor in good health, serving as a control.

The V call is TRBV10-1, the J call TRBJ2-3, with a weak D call TRBD2 (6 bases). The CDR3 is made up of 13 amino acids. Between the trimmed V and J ends, which lost 2 bases and 6 bases, there was a span of 9 bases. Per the germline V gene, CDR1 is WNHNN and CDR2 is SYGVQD (reference sequence). The CDR3 region has the DNA TGCGCCAGCAGTGAGCGGGAGTGGGATACGCAGTATTTT. It translates to CASSEREWDTQYF.

The table lists this clonotype with many counts. V usage is TRBV15 and J usage is TRBJ2-1; TRBD1 is a possible D gene (6 bases). Trimming removed 1 base from V and 8 bases from J, with 12 bases in between. CDR1 and CDR2 (germline): LNHNV, YYDKDF (reference sequence). This CDR3 contains 14 residues. The CDR3 spells CATSRVNRDDEQFF. CDR3 sequence (DNA): TGTGCCACCAGCAGAGTGAACAGGGACGATGAGCAGTTCTTC. Combining the CDR3 with reference TRBV15 and TRBJ2-1 gives the whole variable domain DAMVIQNPRYQVTQFGKPVTLSCSQTLNHNVMYWYQQKSSQAPKLLFHYYDKDFNNEADTPDNFQSRRPNTSFCFLDIRSPGLGDTAMYLCATSRVNRDDEQFFGPGTRLTVL.

The table lists this clonotype with many counts. The chain combines TRBV6-5 with TRBJ2-5; D may correspond to TRBD1 or TRBD2 (6 bases each). The CDR3 extends over 16 amino acids. Per the germline V gene, CDR1 is MNHEY and CDR2 is SVGAGI. V was clipped by 6 bases and J by 5 bases, with 22 bases between them. The CDR3, as DNA: TGTGCCAGCAGCTATCGAGGGGGGACTGGTGGTGAGACCCAGTACTTC. Its translation: CASSYRGGTGGETQYF.

The chain couples TRBV25-1 to TRBJ2-3; 11 bases map to TRBD2. Germline CDR1 MGHDK, CDR2 SYGVNS. Trimming at V came to 4 bases and at J to 5 bases, leaving 5 bases not matched to a gene. The CDR3 spans 15 residues. In DNA, the CDR3 is TGTGCCAGCAGTGGTATTAGCGGGGGGGTAGATACGCAGTATTTT. It specifies CASSGISGGVDTQYF.

The sample holds one count of this clonotype. The rearrangement uses TRBV4-1 and TRBJ1-6; D perhaps matches TRBD1 (5 bases). V was shortened by 0 bases and J by 9 bases, with 15 bases between the two germline ends. The germline gives CDR1 MGHRA, CDR2 YSYEKL. This CDR3 spans 16 amino acids. CDR3 coding DNA: TGCGCCAGCAGCCAAGATGGTCAAGGGGTTAGTTCACCCCTCCACTTT. Amino acids: CASSQDGQGVSSPLHF.

The V gene is TRBV7-9, the J gene TRBJ2-5; TRBD2 is a possible D gene (5 bases). Germline loops: CDR1 SEHNR, CDR2 FQNEAQ (reference sequence). V was shortened by 5 bases and J by 3 bases, with 7 bases between the two germline ends. The CDR3 totals 12 residues. CDR3 coding DNA: TGTGCCAGCAGCCGGACTGAAGAGACCCAGTACTTC. Its protein is CASSRTEETQYF.

This clonotype was seen repeatedly, ten times or more. The chain couples TRBV11-2 to TRBJ2-7; D gene uncertain. The germline V gene has CDR1 SGHAT and CDR2 FQNNGV. This CDR3 has 15 amino acids. Trimming cost V 4 bases and J 6 bases, with 19 bases left between them. The CDR3 loop reads CASSSITKGWVEQYF. The CDR3 nucleotides read TGTGCCAGCAGCTCGATAACCAAGGGTTGGGTCGAGCAGTACTTC.

There are many counts of this clonotype. The chain joins TRBV2 to TRBJ2-2; 9 nucleotides line up with TRBD2. Germline CDR1 SNHLY, CDR2 FYNNEI. This CDR3 has 15 amino acids. V was clipped by 3 bases and J by 4 bases; unmatched bases: 3. This chain's CDR3 is CASSEGSGSTGELFF. CDR3 DNA: TGTGCCAGCAGTGAGGGTAGCGGGAGCACCGGGGAGCTGTTTTTT. Full variable domain (rest looked up from reference TRBV2 and TRBJ2-2): EPEVTQTPSHQVTQMGQEVILRCVPISNHLYFYWYRQILGQKVEFLVSFYNNEISEKSEIFDDQFSVERPDGSNFTLKIRSTKLEDSAMYFCASSEGSGSTGELFFGEGSRLTVL.

Comments on this clonotype: This sequence may be a read error, since a much larger clone differs from it by one base. The chain joins TRBV6-1 to TRBJ2-7, with a tentative D call TRBD2 (6 bases). Deletions cut 6 bases from V and 0 bases from J, with 15 bases between. The germline V gene has CDR1 MNHNS and CDR2 SASEGT. CDR3 length equals 15 residues. The CDR3 bases are TGTGCCAGCAGCAAAGGGCGGGGAAACTCCTACGAGCAGTACTTC. Its protein is CASSKGRGNSYEQYF.

This clonotype was picked up a small number of times. The chain recombines TRBV27 with TRBJ2-7; tentatively, D is TRBD2 (6 bases). Deletions cut 3 bases from V and 3 bases from J, with 9 bases between. There are 13 residues in the CDR3. Per the germline V gene, CDR1 is MNHEY and CDR2 is SMNVEV (reference sequence). CDR3 nucleotide sequence: TGTGCCAGCAGTTTTAGTAGCGGCTACGAGCAGTACTTC. As protein: CASSFSSGYEQYF.

This clonotype was seen at least ten times. This chain links TRBV15 with TRBJ1-3; D not certain. V lost 1 base and J lost 0, with 7 bases in between. Germline V lookup: CDR1 LNHNV, CDR2 YYDKDF (reference sequence). This CDR3 has 15 residues. In DNA form, the CDR3 reads TGTGCCACCAGCAGAGGGGCAGACTCTGGAAACACCATATATTTT. Its protein is CATSRGADSGNTIYF.

The J gene is TRBJ1-2, the V gene TRBV29-1, with TRBD1 matching over 9 bases. The CDR3 runs to 15 residues. Germline values: CDR1 SQVTM, CDR2 ANQGSEA. V dropped 6 bases and J dropped 2; count of bases not matched to a gene: 10. The CDR3 DNA is TGCAGCGTACGGGGGACAGGGATAAGAAACTATGGCTACACCTTC. Amino acid sequence: CSVRGTGIRNYGYTF.

V gene TRBV10-3 combines with J gene TRBJ2-7; no reliable D call. This CDR3 spans 13 amino acids. Between the trimmed V and J ends, which lost 4 bases and 6 bases, there was a span of 13 bases. The germline V gene has CDR1 ENHRY and CDR2 SYGVKD. The CDR3 loop reads CAISADFVGEQYF. In DNA, the CDR3 is TGTGCCATCAGTGCAGACTTCGTCGGCGAGCAGTACTTC.

J is TRBJ2-7 and V is TRBV19; D is unclear. CDR1 and CDR2 (germline): LNHDA, SQIVND (reference sequence). This CDR3 has 14 residues. The V and J ends lost 3 bases and 0 bases respectively, with 9 bases between them. The CDR3 sequence: CASSMRPGSYEQYF. Here the CDR3 DNA reads TGTGCCAGTAGTATGCGGCCAGGCTCCTACGAGCAGTACTTC.

Many counts were recorded for this clonotype. The gene calls are TRBV25-1 and TRBJ1-5; possible D gene TRBD1, 6 bases. There are 15 residues in the CDR3. Germline assignment: CDR1 MGHDK and CDR2 SYGVNS. V was cut by 4 bases and J by 0 bases, with 10 bases left in between. As DNA, the CDR3 is TGTGCCAGCAGTGGGACAGATTTTAGCAATCAGCCCCAGCATTTT. It encodes CASSGTDFSNQPQHF.

Concerning this clonotype: A clone one base away is much larger, so this may be a read error. The chain carries TRBV12-3 or TRBV12-4 and TRBJ2-7; D unclear. CDR3 length: 12 amino acids. CDR3 sequence reads: CASSLDSYGQYF. The CDR3, as DNA: TGTGCCAGCAGTTTAGATTCCTACGGGCAGTACTTC.

This clonotype was observed at least ten times. The chain has TRBV19 and TRBJ1-2; no definite D call. This CDR3 spans 13 amino acids. The germline CDR1 and CDR2 sequences are LNHDA and SQIVND (reference sequence). Trimming removed 3 bases from V and 4 bases from J, with 9 bases in between. The CDR3: CASSMGLGYGYTF. CDR3 coding DNA: TGTGCCAGTAGTATGGGTTTGGGCTATGGCTACACCTTC.

Only a few counts were recorded for this clonotype. This chain connects TRBV12-3 or TRBV12-4 to TRBJ1-3; no firm D call. This CDR3 spans 11 amino acids. V shed 7 bases and J shed 8 bases, with 9 bases lying between them. The CDR3 spells CASIWGDTIYF. Here the CDR3 DNA reads TGTGCCAGCATTTGGGGTGACACCATATATTTT.

This clonotype has only a few counts. The chain recombines TRBV25-1 with TRBJ1-1; possibly TRBD1 for D (5 bases). The CDR3 length is 16 residues. Germline V CDR1 and CDR2: MGHDK, SYGVNS. Trimming removed 3 bases from V and 3 bases from J, with 17 bases in between. The CDR3 region is CASSDGSRDGYTEAFF. As DNA, the CDR3 is TGTGCCAGCAGTGATGGGTCTAGGGACGGATACACTGAAGCTTTCTTT.